The 11 T cell receptor beta chains listed next were all sequenced from one sample in a study of response to subunit inactivated influenza vaccine. MiXCR, run by TCRdb on the RT-PCR reads, gives a single entry per CDR3 protein. This table holds approximately 500,000 distinct CDR3 sequences, approximately 20% found once. These data were also reused for a study on T cells expressing NK-cell markers. This second study notes: TCR beta libraries carry UMIs added by 5'RACE template switching.

The material sequenced was CD4+ T cells sorted from PBMCs, taken 12 days after vaccination. The source of these receptors is a man aged 50 or older who received an inactivated influenza vaccine.

A few counts support this clonotype. V gene TRBV2 combines with J gene TRBJ2-3; D ambiguous. The V gene lost 8 bases and the J gene lost 2 bases, with 8 bases spanning the gap. This CDR3 is built from 12 residues. From germline, CDR1 is SNHLY and CDR2 FYNNEI. This CDR3 is CASATDTDTQYF. CDR3 in DNA: TGTGCCAGCGCGACTGACACAGATACGCAGTATTTT.

This clonotype was seen a handful of times. This sequence joins TRBV20-1 and TRBJ2-3; the match to TRBD2 covers 10 bases. V lost 4 bases to trimming and J lost 2 bases; unmatched junction nucleotides: 12. The CDR3 runs 17 residues. Germline-derived CDR1 and CDR2 are DFQATT and SNEGSKA (reference sequence). The CDR3 protein is CSATSLSGLADTDTQYF. CDR3 sequence (DNA): TGCAGTGCTACCTCACTCAGCGGACTAGCGGACACAGATACGCAGTATTTT.

This chain links TRBV7-2 with TRBJ1-5; D ambiguous. The CDR3 runs to 12 residues. V gave up 1 base and J gave up 6 bases, with 4 bases separating them. CDR1 SGHTA and CDR2 FQGNSA come from the germline V gene. The CDR3 region has the DNA TGTGCCAGCAGCTTAGACACTCAGCCCCAGCATTTT. It yields the protein CASSLDTQPQHF. The full variable domain, with the rest looked up from reference TRBV7-2 and TRBJ1-5, is GAGVSQSPSNKVTEKGKDVELRCDPISGHTALYWYRQSLGQGLEFLIYFQGNSAPDKSGLPSDRFSAERTGGSVSTLTIQRTQQEDSAVYLCASSLDTQPQHFGDGTRLSIL.

This sequence joins TRBV18 and TRBJ2-7, with TRBD1 identical over 7 bases. Germline values: CDR1 KGHSH, CDR2 LQKENI. V lost 2 bases to trimming and J lost 3 bases; unmatched junction nucleotides: 4. The CDR3 runs 14 residues. In DNA, the CDR3 is TGTGCCAGCTCACCAATGGGACAGATCTACGAGCAGTACTTC. This gives the protein CASSPMGQIYEQYF.

This chain joins TRBV7-2 and TRBJ1-1; maybe TRBD1 (6 bases). CDR3 length: 13 amino acids. Per the germline V gene, CDR1 is SGHTA and CDR2 is FQGNSA. Between the trimmed V and J ends, which lost 5 bases and 4 bases, there was a span of 11 bases. The CDR3 here is CASSSGTTTEAFF. In DNA, the CDR3 is TGTGCCAGCAGCAGTGGGACAACCACTGAAGCTTTCTTT.

The CDR3: CASSYEGGNPGLAVYEQYF. CDR3 coding DNA: TGTGCCAGCAGTTACGAGGGGGGGAATCCGGGACTAGCGGTTTACGAGCAGTACTTC. The chain combines TRBV6-2 or TRBV6-3 with TRBJ2-7; 11 bases map to TRBD2. CDR1 is MNHEY and CDR2 is SVGEGT in the germline V gene. Trimming took 2 bases from V and 4 from J; bases not matched to a gene: 16. This CDR3 contains 19 residues.

The sample holds a few counts of this clonotype. The chain recombines TRBV20-1 with TRBJ1-4; D ambiguous. Germline values: CDR1 DFQATT, CDR2 SNEGSKA (reference sequence). This CDR3 has 13 amino acids. Trimming removed 2 bases from V and 7 bases from J, with 11 bases in between. CDR3 DNA sequence: TGCAGTGCTAGAAAACCGGGCCCTGAAAAACTGTTTTTT. Encoded protein: CSARKPGPEKLFF.

This clonotype occurred a few times. V and J are TRBV7-2 and TRBJ2-3; D ambiguous. The CDR3 has 15 residues. Trimming shortened V by 1 base and J by 2 bases, and 10 bases separated the two germline ends. The germline V gene encodes CDR1 SGHTA and CDR2 FQGNSA. The CDR3 is CASSLVPGYTDTQYF. The CDR3 DNA follows: TGTGCCAGCAGCTTAGTTCCGGGTTACACAGATACGCAGTATTTT.

The chain has TRBV15 and TRBJ2-5; TRBD1 matches 7 bases. In germline, CDR1 is LNHNV, CDR2 YYDKDF (reference sequence). The CDR3 is 15 residues long. The V segment lost 0 bases and the J segment 7 bases; nucleotides outside the gene matches: 8. Written as DNA, the CDR3 is TGTGCCACCAGCAGAGATCTTGACAGGGTGGCGACCCAGTACTTC. Translation: CATSRDLDRVATQYF.

In its sample, this clonotype was seen many times. The chain employs TRBV10-3 and TRBJ2-2; TRBD1 agrees at 9 bases. The germline V gene has CDR1 ENHRY and CDR2 SYGVKD. V shed 6 bases, J shed 4 bases, and the junction held 9 bases outside the gene matches. The CDR3 runs 16 residues. Here the CDR3 reads CAIRISGTGSTGELFF. The CDR3 coding sequence is TGTGCCATCAGAATTTCCGGGACAGGGAGCACCGGGGAGCTGTTTTTT.

This clonotype was counted only a few times. The chain has TRBV28 and TRBJ1-4; tentatively, D is TRBD1 (5 bases). V was cut by 3 bases and J by 7 bases, with 12 bases left in between. The CDR3 runs 14 residues. The germline CDR1 and CDR2 sequences are MDHEN and SYDVKM. CDR3 sequence (DNA): TGTGCCAGCAGTTTTGGTGGGGGTAGTGAAAAACTGTTTTTT. Protein product: CASSFGGGSEKLFF.